These 21 T cell receptor beta chains were sequenced from one sample in a study of vaccination and CD4 T cells after COVID-19. Sequencing of cultured CD4+ T cell DNA used the Oncomine TCR Beta short-read assay. TCRdb called the PCR reads again in MiXCR, with one record for every CDR3 protein. The sample holds some 15,000 distinct CDR3 sequences; approximately 53% are singletons and the top ten take 3.5% to 4.5%. The antigens of these receptors remain unknown. The treatment: roughly 11-day PBMC culture with coronavirus spike peptide pools or control peptides (ViraFEST assay). This specimen was CD4+ T cells from blood, cultured in vitro, taken before SARS-CoV-2 vaccination. The receptors come from a human donor who had recovered from COVID-19.

V usage is TRBV27 and J usage is TRBJ1-2; possibly TRBD1 for D (6 bases). The CDR3 has 12 residues. Deletions cut 6 bases from V and 8 bases from J, with 13 bases between. From germline, CDR1 is MNHEY and CDR2 SMNVEV (reference sequence). The CDR3 DNA sequence: TGTGCCAGCAGCACAGGGAGGCGAGGCTACACCTTC. It is translated as CASSTGRRGYTF.

V is TRBV20-1 and J is TRBJ1-2; unclear D gene. Trimming stripped 2 bases from V and 4 bases from J, with 5 bases between. This CDR3 contains 11 residues. Germline V gene data show CDR1 as DFQATT and CDR2 as SNEGSKA (reference sequence). The CDR3 is CSARNSYGYTF. In DNA form, the CDR3 reads TGCAGTGCTAGAAACAGCTATGGCTACACCTTC.

This clonotype showed up just a few times. V gene TRBV7-2 combines with J gene TRBJ1-6; D ambiguous. The CDR3 spans 14 residues. CDR1 SGHTA and CDR2 FQGNSA come from the germline V gene. The V end was cut by 0 bases, the J end by 8 bases, with 8 bases between. CDR3 region: CASSLALGDSPLHF. The DNA of the CDR3 is TGTGCCAGCAGCTTAGCGTTGGGAGATTCACCCCTCCACTTT.

The J gene is TRBJ2-5, the V gene TRBV6-1; 8 nucleotides line up with TRBD1. After removal of 7 bases from V and 5 bases from J, the junction contained 9 bases not matched to a gene. Germline assignment: CDR1 MNHNS and CDR2 SASEGT. This CDR3 has 14 amino acids. The chain's CDR3 is CASKIPDREETQYF. CDR3 DNA: TGTGCCAGCAAAATCCCGGACAGGGAGGAGACCCAGTACTTC.

V usage is TRBV6-1 and J usage is TRBJ1-1; the D is unclear. Per the germline V gene, CDR1 is MNHNS and CDR2 is SASEGT. The length of the CDR3 is 10 residues. V gave up 6 bases and J gave up 1 base, with 0 bases separating them. CDR3 DNA: TGTGCCAGCAGGAACACTGAAGCTTTCTTT. Translation gives CASRNTEAFF.

This chain connects TRBV28 to TRBJ1-5; the match to TRBD1 covers 7 bases. Looked up from germline, CDR1 is MDHEN and CDR2 is SYDVKM. The length of the CDR3 is 16 residues. V lost 4 bases to trimming and J lost 4 bases; unmatched junction nucleotides: 10. CDR3 sequence: CASSSPGDRDNQPQHF. CDR3 nucleotide sequence: TGTGCCAGCAGTTCTCCCGGCGACAGGGATAATCAGCCCCAGCATTTT.

The chain combines TRBV19 with TRBJ2-1, with D perhaps TRBD2 (7 bases). V was pared by 6 bases and J by 0 bases, with 15 bases between. Germline V gives CDR1 LNHDA, CDR2 SQIVND (reference sequence). The CDR3 totals 16 residues. The CDR3 loop is CASRVGGGSSYNEQFF. In DNA form, the CDR3 reads TGTGCCAGTAGAGTAGGGGGAGGGAGCTCCTACAATGAGCAGTTCTTC.

This clonotype was observed a handful of times. V is TRBV20-1 and J is TRBJ2-7; 9 nucleotides align to TRBD1. CDR1 and CDR2 (germline): DFQATT, SNEGSKA (reference sequence). V was pared by 5 bases and J by 2 bases, with 10 bases of the junction left unmatched. The CDR3 spans 15 residues. The CDR3 region is CSASRGTGKTYEQYF. The CDR3 nucleotides read TGCAGTGCTTCCCGCGGGACAGGGAAAACCTACGAGCAGTACTTC.

This chain joins TRBV20-1 and TRBJ2-7; TRBD1 aligns across 8 bases. The CDR3 totals 13 residues. The germline V gene has CDR1 DFQATT and CDR2 SNEGSKA (reference sequence). Trimming took 4 bases from V and 5 from J; bases not matched to a gene: 7. This CDR3 reads CSATRTGLNEQYF. CDR3 DNA sequence: TGCAGTGCTACTAGGACAGGGCTAAACGAGCAGTACTTC.

The chain recombines TRBV7-3 with TRBJ2-1; weak D call: TRBD2 (6 bases). This CDR3 is built from 16 residues. The ends were cut back, 5 bases at V and 7 bases at J, with 21 bases in the middle. Germline CDR1 reads SGHTA; CDR2 reads FQGTGA. CDR3 in amino acids: CASSPYRDSTPNEQFF. The CDR3 DNA is TGTGCCAGCAGCCCATACCGGGACTCGACTCCGAATGAGCAGTTCTTC.

This clonotype was seen once. V is TRBV12-3 or TRBV12-4 and J is TRBJ1-2, with D uncertain. The length of the CDR3 is 14 residues. The V end lost 6 bases, the J end lost 3 bases, and 14 bases lay between the germline ends. The CDR3 is CASRSGRGDYGYTF. CDR3 sequence (DNA): TGTGCCAGCAGGTCCGGGCGAGGAGACTATGGCTACACCTTC.

This clonotype has just a few counts. The chain joins TRBV5-6 to TRBJ1-2; D is unclear. Looked up from germline, CDR1 is SGHDT and CDR2 is YYEEEE. V lost 4 bases and J lost 4, with 8 bases in between. The CDR3 has 12 amino acids. This CDR3 reads CASSPGSYGYTF. The CDR3 DNA sequence: TGTGCCAGCAGCCCCGGGTCCTATGGCTACACCTTC.

The chain joins TRBV20-1 to TRBJ1-1; D call uncertain. The V gene's germline CDR1 is DFQATT and CDR2 SNEGSKA (reference sequence). The CDR3 has 13 amino acids. With 0 bases removed from V and 3 bases from J, the gap between germline ends came to 8 bases. The chain's CDR3 is CSARDQPYTEAFF. For the CDR3, the DNA is TGCAGTGCTAGAGATCAGCCCTACACTGAAGCTTTCTTT.

Here the CDR3 reads CASSPRGQNTEAFF. The CDR3 DNA reads as TGTGCCAGCAGTCCTAGGGGTCAGAACACTGAAGCTTTCTTT. The chain has TRBV27 and TRBJ1-1, with a weak D call TRBD1 (5 bases). Germline V gene lookup returns CDR1 MNHEY and CDR2 SMNVEV (reference sequence). V gave up 5 bases and J gave up 1 base, with 11 bases separating them. The CDR3 totals 14 residues.

CDR3 sequence: CASSLDQGLGPQHF. CDR3 bases: TGTGCCAGCAGCTTAGACCAGGGCCTGGGGCCCCAGCATTTT. The chain uses TRBV7-2 and TRBJ1-5; D is possibly TRBD1 (5 bases). The CDR3 is 14 residues long. The V and J ends lost 1 base and 9 bases respectively, with 13 bases between them. Germline CDR1 and CDR2: SGHTA and FQGNSA.

The chain uses TRBV4-3 and TRBJ2-3; the D call may be TRBD1 or TRBD2 (6 bases each). Per the germline V gene, CDR1 is LGHNA and CDR2 is YSLEER. V lost 7 bases and J lost 3, with 20 bases in between. CDR3 length equals 16 residues. In DNA form, the CDR3 reads TGCGCCAGCACCCCCCAGTGGGGGGCTCCTACAGATACGCAGTATTTT. The encoded protein is CASTPQWGAPTDTQYF.

This chain joins TRBV2 and TRBJ2-5; maybe TRBD2 (6 bases). V was clipped by 10 bases and J by 4 bases, with 16 bases between them. The germline V gene has CDR1 SNHLY and CDR2 FYNNEI. The CDR3 is 13 residues long. CDR3 residues: CATLAVGSETQYF. The CDR3 DNA sequence: TGTGCCACATTAGCGGTGGGGTCAGAGACCCAGTACTTC.

This clonotype was detected a few times. The rearrangement uses TRBV20-1 and TRBJ2-7, with a possible D match to TRBD2 (6 bases). Trimming removed 3 bases from V and 5 bases from J, with 14 bases in between. The CDR3 is 13 amino acids. Germline V gene lookup returns CDR1 DFQATT and CDR2 SNEGSKA (reference sequence). The CDR3 sequence: CSARGREYHEQYF. The CDR3 DNA follows: TGCAGTGCTAGGGGCCGGGAGTACCACGAGCAGTACTTC.

This clonotype was seen a few times. The chain couples TRBV19 to TRBJ1-5; 8 nucleotides agree with TRBD1. This CDR3 is built from 16 residues. J lost 5 bases, V lost 3 bases, and 9 bases had no gene match. Germline V lookup: CDR1 LNHDA, CDR2 SQIVND (reference sequence). This CDR3 reads CASSMRWAGGHQPQHF. CDR3 sequence (DNA): TGTGCCAGTAGTATGCGTTGGGCAGGGGGCCATCAGCCCCAGCATTTT.

This rearrangement joins TRBV6-5 to TRBJ1-2; D gene uncertain. This CDR3 is built from 13 residues. Between the trimmed V and J ends, which lost 2 bases and 8 bases, there was a span of 12 bases. CDR1 is MNHEY, CDR2 SVGAGI, per germline. The chain's CDR3 is CASSYDAGRGYTF. The CDR3 coding sequence is TGTGCCAGCAGTTACGATGCAGGCCGGGGCTACACCTTC.

The chain is built from TRBV19 and TRBJ2-5; D is undetermined. V lost 5 bases, J lost 2 bases, and 9 bases lay in between. The CDR3 is 13 residues long. Germline V gene data show CDR1 as LNHDA and CDR2 as SQIVND (reference sequence). CDR3 sequence: CASSYRAQETQYF. CDR3 nucleotide sequence: TGTGCCAGTAGTTACCGGGCACAAGAGACCCAGTACTTC.